Given below is one TCR beta chain in context. Its antigen remains unknown. These data come from a study of T cell responses to AZD1222 COVID-19 vaccine. The CDR3 runs to 13 residues. Germline V CDR1 and CDR2: LGHDT, YNNKEL (reference sequence). The germline V and J ends were trimmed by 5 bases and 7 bases, with 14 bases remaining between them. Produced via immunoSEQ multiplex PCR; TCRdb's table is partial and in-frame only. The sample has around 140,000 clones, roughly nine tenths seen once. Whole-study results and caveats: Unmutated regions of variants are reportedly targeted by nearly half of spike-specific TCRs. Vaccine-associated CD4 TCRs spanned spike, dominant at 160-218 and 743-854.

The sequences come from peripheral blood, collected 28 days after the second dose of the MenACWY control vaccine. The source of this sequence is an adult who received the MenACWY meningococcal vaccine as a control. This rearrangement joins TRBV3-1 (or the pseudogene TRBV3-2) to TRBJ1-1, with no clear D. The CDR3 nucleotides read TGTGCCAGCAGCTCCCAGGATCGCATTGAAGCTTTCTTT. Translation gives CASSSQDRIEAFF.